One and the same sample provided the 30 T cell receptor beta chains below, sequenced in a study of OX40 agonist ivuxolimab in advanced cancers. TCRdb keeps only in-frame clones here, not all; method: immunoSEQ multiplex PCR. This sample yields tens of thousands of clones, of which 83% are seen a single time; around 8.8% belongs to the top ten. The sequenced sample was CD4+ or CD8+ T cells sorted from blood, obtained in a trial of the OX40 agonist ivuxolimab. The receptors originated from an adult with an advanced solid tumor such as melanoma, head and neck, liver or kidney cancer.

The genes are TRBV2 and TRBJ1-1; TRBD1 matches at 7 bases. Per the germline V gene, CDR1 is SNHLY and CDR2 is FYNNEI. The CDR3 totals 14 residues. Trimming cost V 7 bases and J 0 bases; bases outside gene matches: 5. The CDR3 DNA follows: TGTGCCAGCACCCCCGGGACAGTGAACACTGAAGCTTTCTTT. Translation: CASTPGTVNTEAFF.

This clone has a handful of counts. The V call is TRBV20-1, the J call TRBJ1-4; tentative D call: TRBD1 (5 bases). Trimming took 3 bases from V and 8 from J, leaving 7 bases between them. CDR1 and CDR2 from the germline V gene are DFQATT and SNEGSKA (reference sequence). The CDR3 loop spans 11 amino acids. CDR3 coding DNA: TGCAGTGCTAGCAGGGCAGAAAAACTGTTTTTT. Translation: CSASRAEKLFF.

The gene calls are TRBV6-5 and TRBJ1-6; D perhaps matches TRBD1 (5 bases). V lost 4 bases, J lost 19 bases, and 17 bases lay in between. The germline gives CDR1 MNHEY, CDR2 SVGAGI. This CDR3 region has 12 residues. CDR3 DNA sequence: TGTGCCAGCAGTTTTCCGGACAAGGCGTTTCACTTT. Its translation: CASSFPDKAFHF.

The chain joins TRBV27 to TRBJ1-5; maybe TRBD1 (5 bases). Deletions cut 5 bases from V and 2 bases from J, with 13 bases between. Germline CDR1 and CDR2: MNHEY and SMNVEV (reference sequence). The CDR3 spans 15 residues. The CDR3 nucleotides are TGTGCCAGCAGTACGACACCGGGGGGCAATCAGCCCCAGCATTTT. It translates to CASSTTPGGNQPQHF.

The rearrangement links TRBV7-9 to TRBJ2-3; tentatively, D is TRBD1 or TRBD2 (5 bases each). V was clipped by 5 bases and J by 6 bases, with 24 bases between them. Germline values: CDR1 SEHNR, CDR2 FQNEAQ (reference sequence). The CDR3 is 17 amino acids. The CDR3 DNA reads as TGTGCCAGCAGCCCATCAGTCAGGGTCGGGAACGTGGATACGCAGTATTTT. Protein sequence: CASSPSVRVGNVDTQYF.

V is TRBV7-8 and J is TRBJ2-5; weak D call: TRBD2 (5 bases). With 10 bases removed from V and 3 bases from J, the gap between germline ends came to 18 bases. The CDR3 is made up of 14 amino acids. CDR1 SGHVS and CDR2 FQNEAQ come from the germline V gene. The CDR3 nucleotides read TGTGCCATCCTATACGGGGTCAATGAAGAGACCCAGTACTTC. This encodes CAILYGVNEETQYF.

This clone was detected a few times. This chain uses TRBV19 with TRBJ1-1; D is perhaps TRBD1 (5 bases). The germline V gene encodes CDR1 LNHDA and CDR2 SQIVND (reference sequence). The V gene lost 10 bases and the J gene lost 12 bases, with 15 bases spanning the gap. The CDR3 covers 10 residues. CDR3 in DNA: TGTGCCACCGGGACCGTTTTAACTTTCTTT. Translated: CATGTVLTFF.

This rearrangement joins TRBV28 to TRBJ1-4; D is undetermined. The V end was cut by 4 bases, the J end by 4 bases, with 16 bases between. The CDR3 contains 16 residues. Looked up from germline, CDR1 is MDHEN and CDR2 is SYDVKM. CDR3 residues: CASSSIDYTSNEKLFF. CDR3 nucleotide sequence: TGTGCCAGCAGTTCTATTGACTATACAAGTAATGAAAAACTGTTTTTT.

The gene calls are TRBV4-1 and TRBJ2-1; D gene ambiguous. This CDR3 comprises 15 residues. From germline, CDR1 is MGHRA and CDR2 YSYEKL. V shed 4 bases and J shed 3 bases, with 13 bases lying between them. The CDR3, as DNA: TGCGCCAGCAGCCCCGTCCCGACTCTCTACAATGAGCAGTTCTTC. Protein product: CASSPVPTLYNEQFF.

This clone has just a few counts. The rearrangement uses TRBV5-8 and TRBJ1-5, with D tentatively TRBD1 (6 bases). CDR3 length: 16 residues. Trimming stripped 0 bases from V and 3 bases from J, with 13 bases between. Germline loops: CDR1 SGHTS, CDR2 YDEGEE. CDR3 amino acids: CASSLGQVLDNQPQHF. The CDR3 nucleotides read TGTGCCAGCAGCTTGGGACAGGTCCTTGACAATCAGCCCCAGCATTTT.

A single count supports this clone. V is TRBV10-3 and J is TRBJ2-3; TRBD2 agrees at 7 bases. Trimming took 2 bases from V and 2 from J; bases not matched to a gene: 7. Germline V gene sequence: CDR1 ENHRY, CDR2 SYGVKD. The CDR3 is made up of 16 amino acids. CDR3 in amino acids: CAISERAGGSTDTQYF. CDR3 coding DNA: TGTGCCATCAGTGAGAGGGCCGGGGGGTCCACAGATACGCAGTATTTT.

CDR3 sequence reads: CASSLVSRELFF. The CDR3 DNA follows: TGTGCCAGCAGCTTAGTATCGCGGGAGCTGTTTTTT. The rearrangement joins TRBV11-3 to TRBJ2-2; D uncertain. Trimming took off 1 base at V and 9 bases at J, with 6 bases between the two ends. The CDR3 consists of 12 residues. The germline V gene encodes CDR1 SGHNT and CDR2 YENEEA.

The chain couples TRBV7-3 to TRBJ2-3; TRBD2 matches at 10 bases. This CDR3 spans 17 amino acids. The V gene end was trimmed by 2 bases and the J gene end by 0 bases; junction bases not matched to a gene: 5. Germline V gives CDR1 SGHTA, CDR2 FQGTGA. The CDR3: CASSLWASGGSTDTQYF. CDR3 DNA: TGTGCCAGCAGCTTATGGGCTAGCGGGGGAAGCACAGATACGCAGTATTTT.

The rearrangement uses TRBV15 and TRBJ1-4; D perhaps matches TRBD1 (5 bases). Germline V gene data show CDR1 as LNHNV and CDR2 as YYDKDF (reference sequence). V lost 5 bases and J 4 bases, leaving 14 bases between the germline ends. The CDR3 has 15 amino acids. The DNA for the CDR3 is TGTGCCACCAGCGTAGGGGAATCGGGTAATGAAAAACTGTTTTTT. Its protein product is CATSVGESGNEKLFF.

The genes are TRBV11-2 and TRBJ2-5, with D tentatively TRBD1 or TRBD2 (5 bases each). The J call could be wrong; TRBJ2-7 is a better fit for the DNA end. The CDR3 length is 13 residues. Germline CDR1 reads SGHAT; CDR2 reads FQNNGV. CDR3 protein: CASSLGTGSEQYF. In DNA, the CDR3 is TGTGCCAGCAGCCTGGGGACGGGGAGCGAGCAGTACTTC.

Concerning this clone: The sample contains more than one DNA sequence encoding this CDR3. The rearrangement joins TRBV27 to TRBJ2-1; D might be TRBD2 (5 bases). Germline CDR1 MNHEY, CDR2 SMNVEV (reference sequence). CDR3 length equals 12 residues. Trimming shortened V by 5 bases and J by 10 bases, and 12 bases separated the two germline ends. CDR3 loop: CASSPQGGEQFF. DNA for the CDR3: TGTGCCAGCAGTCCCCAAGGCGGGGAGCAGTTCTTC.

This clone has only one observation. The chain recombines TRBV29-1 with TRBJ1-1; TRBD1 aligns across 11 bases. This CDR3 region has 12 residues. Germline lookup yields CDR1 SQVTM and CDR2 ANQGSEA. Trimming at V came to 4 bases and at J to 10 bases, leaving 5 bases not matched to a gene. CDR3 protein: CSVGKDRGLAFF. In DNA, the CDR3 is TGCAGCGTTGGGAAGGACAGGGGGCTAGCTTTCTTT. The variable domain in full, with the rest retrieved from reference TRBV29-1 and TRBJ1-1, is SAVISQKPSRDICQRGTSLTIQCQVDSQVTMMFWYRQQPGQSLTLIATANQGSEATYESGFVIDKFPISRPNLTFSTLTVSNMSPEDSSIYLCSVGKDRGLAFFGQGTRLTVV.

J is TRBJ2-3 and V is TRBV5-6; D uncertain. CDR3 length: 15 amino acids. Germline V gives CDR1 SGHDT, CDR2 YYEEEE. Trimming removed 1 base at V and 2 bases at J, with 11 bases between. The CDR3 nucleotides read TGTGCCAGCAGCTTGAACCCAGGAAACACAGATACGCAGTATTTT. Its translation: CASSLNPGNTDTQYF.

This clone has only a few counts. V usage is TRBV6-1 and J usage is TRBJ2-5; no firm D call. There are 14 residues in the CDR3. The germline V and J ends were trimmed by 5 bases and 1 base, with 11 bases remaining between them. Germline V gene sequence: CDR1 MNHNS, CDR2 SASEGT. As DNA, the CDR3 is TGTGCCAGCAGTCCCGGACCCAGCCAAGAGACCCAGTACTTC. Protein: CASSPGPSQETQYF.

The chain is built from TRBV9 and TRBJ2-4; TRBD2 agrees at 8 bases. Germline values: CDR1 SGDLS, CDR2 YYNGEE. Trimming at V came to 4 bases and at J to 5 bases, leaving 11 bases not matched to a gene. The CDR3 contains 16 residues. Here the CDR3 reads CASSRDVAGSQNIQYF. The CDR3 DNA follows: TGTGCCAGCAGCCGGGATGTAGCGGGGTCCCAAAACATTCAGTACTTC.

The genes are TRBV6-5 and TRBJ2-1; D gene uncertain. The CDR3 is 14 amino acids. V was clipped by 0 bases and J by 7 bases, with 10 bases between them. Germline assignment: CDR1 MNHEY and CDR2 SVGAGI. CDR3 DNA sequence: TGTGCCAGCAGTTACTCGGTGGGTAGGAATGAGCAGTTCTTC. Amino acids: CASSYSVGRNEQFF.

The chain combines TRBV18 with TRBJ2-1, with D unresolved. V lost 3 bases to trimming and J lost 9 bases, with 15 bases between them. The CDR3 loop spans 14 amino acids. CDR1 is KGHSH and CDR2 is LQKENI in the germline V gene. The CDR3 coding sequence is TGTGCCAGCTCACCTGGCAGTCTGGCTGGTGAGCAGTTCTTC. Amino acids: CASSPGSLAGEQFF.

The chain recombines TRBV7-9 with TRBJ2-1; D remains ambiguous. From germline, CDR1 is SEHNR and CDR2 FQNEAQ (reference sequence). This CDR3 region has 12 residues. V lost 5 bases to trimming and J lost 13 bases, with 15 bases between them. In nucleotides, the CDR3 is TGTGCCAGCAGCCTCGGCCTCCCCGGACAGTTCTTC. Its protein is CASSLGLPGQFF.

The chain uses TRBV4-3 and TRBJ1-2; 8 bases match TRBD1. This CDR3 has 14 amino acids. J lost 3 bases, V lost 1 base, and 1 base had no gene match. Germline V CDR1 and CDR2: LGHNA, YSLEER. This chain's CDR3 is CASSQVTGDYGYTF. CDR3 coding DNA: TGCGCCAGCAGCCAAGTGACAGGGGACTATGGCTACACCTTC.

The chain carries TRBV10-2 and TRBJ2-1; D gene unclear. Germline values: CDR1 WSHSY, CDR2 SAAADI. This CDR3 contains 12 residues. The ends were cut back, 6 bases at V and 3 bases at J, with 6 bases in the middle. The CDR3 loop reads CASSLGYNEQFF. The CDR3 region has the DNA TGCGCCAGCAGCCTGGGCTACAATGAGCAGTTCTTC.

About this clone: The sample contains more than one DNA sequence encoding this CDR3. V usage is TRBV4-1 and J usage is TRBJ1-3; possible D gene TRBD1, 6 bases. The V end lost 4 bases, the J end lost 2 bases, and 9 bases lay between the germline ends. Germline V gene data show CDR1 as MGHRA and CDR2 as YSYEKL. The CDR3 length is 14 residues. The CDR3 reads CASSPNRAGNTIYF. CDR3 nucleotide sequence: TGCGCCAGCAGCCCGAACAGGGCTGGAAACACCATATATTTT.

The rearrangement links TRBV5-1 to TRBJ1-2, with D tentatively TRBD1 (6 bases). Germline CDR1 reads SGHRS; CDR2 reads YFSETQ. V lost 0 bases to trimming and J lost 4 bases, with 13 bases between them. The CDR3 spans 15 residues. The CDR3 region has the DNA TGCGCCAGCAGCTTGGACAGGGAGAAACCCTATGGCTACACCTTC. Protein: CASSLDREKPYGYTF.

This clone was seen a single time. This sequence joins TRBV7-9 and TRBJ2-7, with a possible D match to TRBD1 (5 bases). Trimming left V 5 bases short and J 9 bases short, with 17 bases between. The CDR3 runs 13 residues. CDR1 SEHNR and CDR2 FQNEAQ come from the germline V gene (reference sequence). The CDR3 DNA follows: TGTGCCAGCAGCCCAGCACAGGAGTTAGGGCAGTACTTC. It specifies CASSPAQELGQYF.

The rearrangement uses TRBV6-1 and TRBJ2-7; D remains unclear. Germline CDR1 and CDR2: MNHNS and SASEGT. This CDR3 spans 14 amino acids. Trimming cost V 3 bases and J 2 bases, with 11 bases left between them. CDR3 DNA: TGTGCCAGCAGTGAGGTCTACGCGACCTACGAGCAGTACTTC. It specifies CASSEVYATYEQYF.

The chain is built from TRBV27 and TRBJ2-1, with D perhaps assigned TRBD1 or TRBD2 (5 bases each). V was trimmed by 1 base and J by 10 bases, leaving 26 bases between them. CDR3 length equals 18 residues. The germline CDR1 and CDR2 sequences are MNHEY and SMNVEV (reference sequence). CDR3 in DNA: TGTGCCAGCAGTTTATTGTTGTCCATCCGCGGGCTGGGGCGCGAGCAGTTCTTC. Its protein product is CASSLLLSIRGLGREQFF.